This T cell receptor beta chain originates from a study of blood T cells in healthy people across ages. For the second PCR, which ran for about 7 to 11 cycles, a sample-barcoded 5' primer and a J-beta primer mix were used. TCRdb reprocessed the 5' RACE reads via MiXCR and lists one record per CDR3 protein. The sample holds 1 million or so distinct CDR3 sequences, under 30% seen once. Between the trimmed V and J ends, which lost 6 bases and 7 bases, there was a span of 19 bases. The CDR3 is 16 residues long. The germline V gene has CDR1 MNHEY and CDR2 SMNVEV (reference sequence). The data also belong to a second study, concerning T cells of mothers and their children. This second study notes: Mothers gave over 8 million TCR beta CDR3 reads each, and children around 3 million each. Thymic selection shapes TCR recombination output in related pairs, and it does so similarly in unrelated pairs.

The TCR sequence derives from a girl under 10 years old in good health. The chain recombines TRBV27 with TRBJ1-6, with a possible D match to TRBD1 (6 bases). Sequenced input: blood. CDR3 DNA sequence: TGTGCCAGCAGCTTAGGAGGGGGGGGGCGAAATTCACCCCTCCACTTT. It yields the protein CASSLGGGGRNSPLHF.